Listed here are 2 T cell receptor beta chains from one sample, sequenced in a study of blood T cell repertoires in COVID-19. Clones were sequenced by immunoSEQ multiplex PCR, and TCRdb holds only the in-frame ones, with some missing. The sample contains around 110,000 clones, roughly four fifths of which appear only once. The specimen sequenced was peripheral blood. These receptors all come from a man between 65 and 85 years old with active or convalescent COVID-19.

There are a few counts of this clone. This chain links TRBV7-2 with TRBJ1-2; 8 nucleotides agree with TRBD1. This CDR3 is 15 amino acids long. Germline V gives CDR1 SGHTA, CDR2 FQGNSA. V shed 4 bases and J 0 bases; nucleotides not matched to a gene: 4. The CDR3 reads CASSSGTGTNYGYTF. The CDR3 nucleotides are TGTGCCAGCAGCTCGGGGACAGGTACTAACTATGGCTACACCTTC.

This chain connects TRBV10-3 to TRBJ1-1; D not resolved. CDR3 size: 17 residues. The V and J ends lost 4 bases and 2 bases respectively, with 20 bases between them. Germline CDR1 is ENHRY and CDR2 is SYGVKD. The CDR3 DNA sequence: TGTGCCATCAGTGGTGGGTCAAATCGGGGTACCAACACTGAAGCTTTCTTT. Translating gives CAISGGSNRGTNTEAFF.